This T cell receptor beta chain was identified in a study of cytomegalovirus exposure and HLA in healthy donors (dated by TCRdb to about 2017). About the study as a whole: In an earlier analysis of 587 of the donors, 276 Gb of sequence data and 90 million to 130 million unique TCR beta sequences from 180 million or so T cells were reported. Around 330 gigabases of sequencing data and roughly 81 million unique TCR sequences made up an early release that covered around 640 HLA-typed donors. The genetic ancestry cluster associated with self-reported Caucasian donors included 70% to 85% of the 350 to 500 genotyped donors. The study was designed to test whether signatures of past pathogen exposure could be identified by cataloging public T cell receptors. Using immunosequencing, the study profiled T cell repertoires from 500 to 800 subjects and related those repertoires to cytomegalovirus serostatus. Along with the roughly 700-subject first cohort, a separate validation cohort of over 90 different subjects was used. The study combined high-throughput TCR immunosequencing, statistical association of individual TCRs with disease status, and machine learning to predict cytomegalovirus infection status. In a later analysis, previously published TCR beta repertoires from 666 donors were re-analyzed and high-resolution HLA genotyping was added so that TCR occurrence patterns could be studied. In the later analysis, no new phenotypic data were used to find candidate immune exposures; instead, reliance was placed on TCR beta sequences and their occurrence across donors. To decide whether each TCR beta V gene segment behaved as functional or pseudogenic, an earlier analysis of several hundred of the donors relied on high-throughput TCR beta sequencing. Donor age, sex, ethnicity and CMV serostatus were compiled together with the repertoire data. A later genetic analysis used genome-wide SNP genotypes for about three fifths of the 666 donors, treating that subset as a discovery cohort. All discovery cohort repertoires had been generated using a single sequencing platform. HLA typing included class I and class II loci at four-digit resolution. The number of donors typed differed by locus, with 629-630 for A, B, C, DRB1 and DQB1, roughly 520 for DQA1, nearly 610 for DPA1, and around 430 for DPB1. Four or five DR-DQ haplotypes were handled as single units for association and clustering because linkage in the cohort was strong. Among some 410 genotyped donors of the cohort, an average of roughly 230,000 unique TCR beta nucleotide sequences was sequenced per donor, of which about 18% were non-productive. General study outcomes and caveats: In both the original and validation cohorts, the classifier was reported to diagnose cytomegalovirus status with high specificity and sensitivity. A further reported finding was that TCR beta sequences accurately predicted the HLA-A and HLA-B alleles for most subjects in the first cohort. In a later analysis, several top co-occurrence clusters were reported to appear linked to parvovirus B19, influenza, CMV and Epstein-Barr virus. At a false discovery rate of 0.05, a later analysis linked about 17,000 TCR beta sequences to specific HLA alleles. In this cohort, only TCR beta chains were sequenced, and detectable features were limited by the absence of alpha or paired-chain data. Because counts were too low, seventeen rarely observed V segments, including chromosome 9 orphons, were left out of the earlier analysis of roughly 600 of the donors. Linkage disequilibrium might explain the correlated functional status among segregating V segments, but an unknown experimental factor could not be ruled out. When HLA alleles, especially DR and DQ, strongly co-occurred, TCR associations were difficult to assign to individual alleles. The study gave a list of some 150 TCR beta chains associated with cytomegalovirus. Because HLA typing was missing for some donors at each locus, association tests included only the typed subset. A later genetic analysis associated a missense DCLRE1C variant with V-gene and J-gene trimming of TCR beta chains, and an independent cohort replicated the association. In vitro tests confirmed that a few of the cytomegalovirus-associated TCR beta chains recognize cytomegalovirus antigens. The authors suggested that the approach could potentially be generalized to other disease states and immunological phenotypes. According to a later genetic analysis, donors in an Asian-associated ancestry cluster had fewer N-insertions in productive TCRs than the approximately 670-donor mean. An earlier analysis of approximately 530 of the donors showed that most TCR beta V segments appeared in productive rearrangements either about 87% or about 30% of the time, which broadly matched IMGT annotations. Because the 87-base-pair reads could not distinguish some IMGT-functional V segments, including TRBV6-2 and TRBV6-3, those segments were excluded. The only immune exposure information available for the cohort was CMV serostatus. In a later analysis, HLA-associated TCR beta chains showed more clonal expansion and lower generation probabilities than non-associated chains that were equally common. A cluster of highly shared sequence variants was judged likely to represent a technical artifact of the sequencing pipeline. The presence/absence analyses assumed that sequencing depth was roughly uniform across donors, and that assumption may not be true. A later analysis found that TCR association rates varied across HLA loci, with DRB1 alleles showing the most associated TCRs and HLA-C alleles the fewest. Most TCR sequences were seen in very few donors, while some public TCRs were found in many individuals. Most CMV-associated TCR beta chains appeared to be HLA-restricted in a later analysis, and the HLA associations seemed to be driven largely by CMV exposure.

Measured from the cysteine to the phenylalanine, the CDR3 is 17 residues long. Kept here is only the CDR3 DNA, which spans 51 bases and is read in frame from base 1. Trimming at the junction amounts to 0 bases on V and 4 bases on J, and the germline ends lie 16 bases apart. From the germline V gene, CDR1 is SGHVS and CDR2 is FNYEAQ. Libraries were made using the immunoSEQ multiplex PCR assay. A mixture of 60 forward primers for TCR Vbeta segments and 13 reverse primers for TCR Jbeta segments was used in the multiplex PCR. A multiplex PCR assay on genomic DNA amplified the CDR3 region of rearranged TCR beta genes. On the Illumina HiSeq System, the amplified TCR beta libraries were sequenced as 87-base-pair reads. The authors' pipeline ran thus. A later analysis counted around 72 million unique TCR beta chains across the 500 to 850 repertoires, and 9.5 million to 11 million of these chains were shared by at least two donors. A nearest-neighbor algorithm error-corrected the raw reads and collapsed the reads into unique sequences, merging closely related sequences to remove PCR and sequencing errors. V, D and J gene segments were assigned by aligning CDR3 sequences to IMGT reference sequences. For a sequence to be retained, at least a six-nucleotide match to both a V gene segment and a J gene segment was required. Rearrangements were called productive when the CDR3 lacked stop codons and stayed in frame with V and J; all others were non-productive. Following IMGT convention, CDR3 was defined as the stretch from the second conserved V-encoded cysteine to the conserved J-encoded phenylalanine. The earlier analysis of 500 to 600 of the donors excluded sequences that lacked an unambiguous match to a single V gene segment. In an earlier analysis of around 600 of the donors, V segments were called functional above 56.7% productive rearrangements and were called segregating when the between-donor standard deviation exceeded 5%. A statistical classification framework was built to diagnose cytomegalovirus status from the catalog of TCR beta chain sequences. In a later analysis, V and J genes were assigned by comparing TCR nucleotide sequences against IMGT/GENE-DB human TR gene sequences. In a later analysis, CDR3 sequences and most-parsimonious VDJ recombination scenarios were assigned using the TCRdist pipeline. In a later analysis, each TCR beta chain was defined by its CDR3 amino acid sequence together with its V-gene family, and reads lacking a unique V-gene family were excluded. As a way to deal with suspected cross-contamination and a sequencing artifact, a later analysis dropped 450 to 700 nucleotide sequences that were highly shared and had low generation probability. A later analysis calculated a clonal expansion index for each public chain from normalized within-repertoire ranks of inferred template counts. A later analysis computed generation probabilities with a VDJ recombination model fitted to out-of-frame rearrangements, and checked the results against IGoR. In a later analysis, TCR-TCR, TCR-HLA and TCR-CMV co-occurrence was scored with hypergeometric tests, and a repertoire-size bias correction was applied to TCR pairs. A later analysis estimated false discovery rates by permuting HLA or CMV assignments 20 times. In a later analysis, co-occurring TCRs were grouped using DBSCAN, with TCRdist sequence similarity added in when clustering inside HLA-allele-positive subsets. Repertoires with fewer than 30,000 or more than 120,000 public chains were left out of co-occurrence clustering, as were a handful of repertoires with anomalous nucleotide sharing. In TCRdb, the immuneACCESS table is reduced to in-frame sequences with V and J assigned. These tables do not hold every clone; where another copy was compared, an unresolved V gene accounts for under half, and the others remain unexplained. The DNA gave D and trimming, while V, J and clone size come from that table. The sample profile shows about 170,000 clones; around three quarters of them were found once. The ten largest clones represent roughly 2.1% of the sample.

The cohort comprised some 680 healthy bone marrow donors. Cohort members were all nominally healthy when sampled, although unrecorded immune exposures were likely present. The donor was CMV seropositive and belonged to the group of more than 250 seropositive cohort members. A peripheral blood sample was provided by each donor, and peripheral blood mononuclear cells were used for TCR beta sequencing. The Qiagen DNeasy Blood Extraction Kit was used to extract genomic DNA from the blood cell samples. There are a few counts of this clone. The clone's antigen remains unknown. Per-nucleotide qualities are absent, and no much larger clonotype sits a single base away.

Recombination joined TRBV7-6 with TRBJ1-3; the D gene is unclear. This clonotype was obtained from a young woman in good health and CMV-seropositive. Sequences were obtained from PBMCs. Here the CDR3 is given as CASSLAPSRRVGNTIYF. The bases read TGTGCCAGCAGCTTAGCGCCTTCCCGGAGGGTGGGAAACACCATATATTTT.